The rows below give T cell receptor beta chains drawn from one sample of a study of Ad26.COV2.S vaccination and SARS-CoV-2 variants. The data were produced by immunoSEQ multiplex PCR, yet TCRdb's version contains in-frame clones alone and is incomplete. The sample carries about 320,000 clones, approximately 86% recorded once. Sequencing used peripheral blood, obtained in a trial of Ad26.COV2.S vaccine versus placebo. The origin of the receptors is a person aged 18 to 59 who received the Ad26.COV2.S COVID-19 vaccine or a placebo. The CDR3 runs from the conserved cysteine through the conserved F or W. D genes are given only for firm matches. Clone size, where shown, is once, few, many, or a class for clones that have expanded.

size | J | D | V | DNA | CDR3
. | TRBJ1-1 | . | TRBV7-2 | TGTGCCAGCAGCTTGTTTGGGGTCACTGAAGCTTTCTTT | CASSLFGVTEAFF
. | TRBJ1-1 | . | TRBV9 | TGTGCCAGCAGCTTTGGACCTCAAGGGACTGAAGCTTTCTTT | CASSFGPQGTEAFF
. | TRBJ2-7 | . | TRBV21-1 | TGTGCCAGCAGCAAGGGGACAGGTGTTTCTTACGAGCAGTACTTC | CASSKGTGVSYEQYF
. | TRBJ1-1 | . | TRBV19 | TGTGCCAGTAGTGTACGACTTTCGGGGAACACTGAAGCTTTCTTT | CASSVRLSGNTEAFF
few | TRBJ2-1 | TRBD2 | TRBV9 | TGTGCCAGCAGCAAAGGGACTAGCGGGGTTACCTACAATGAGCAGTTCTTC | CASSKGTSGVTYNEQFF
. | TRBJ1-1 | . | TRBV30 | TGTGCCTGGAGACAGTTGAACACTGAAGCTTTCTTT | CAWRQLNTEAFF
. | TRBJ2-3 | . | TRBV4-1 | TGCGCCAGCAGCCAAACCGTGATAAATACGCAGTATTTT | CASSQTVINTQYF
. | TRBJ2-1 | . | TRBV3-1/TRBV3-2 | TGTGCCAGCAGCCAACACCCCCAAGCCGGGGTTAACAATGAGCAGTTCTTC | CASSQHPQAGVNNEQFF
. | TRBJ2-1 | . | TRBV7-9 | TGTGCCAGCAGCTTAGGAGGTGGCCGACCCAAGCTTTACAATGAGCAGTTCTTC | CASSLGGGRPKLYNEQFF
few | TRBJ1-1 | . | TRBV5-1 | TGCGCCAGCAGCTTGTCGTACAGGGACACCCCGAACACTGAAGCTTTCTTT | CASSLSYRDTPNTEAFF
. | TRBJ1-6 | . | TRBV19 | TGTGCCAGTAGTATTTCCGTAGGGGCCGGTTTGAGGGCGCCCTATAATTCACCCCTCCACTTT | CASSISVGAGLRAPYNSPLHF
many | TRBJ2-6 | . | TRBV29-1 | TGCAGCGTCGCCTCCCGGGAGTGGTCTGGGGCCAACGTCCTGACTTTC | CSVASREWSGANVLTF
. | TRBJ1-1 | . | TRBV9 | TGTGCCAGCAGCGTAGAGGGATTGGACACTGAAGCTTTCTTT | CASSVEGLDTEAFF
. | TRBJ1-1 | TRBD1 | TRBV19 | TGTGCCAGTAGTCATCGACAGGGAAGGAACACTGAAGCTTTCTTT | CASSHRQGRNTEAFF
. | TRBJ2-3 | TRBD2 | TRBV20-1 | TGCAGTGCTAGTGGGTGGACTAGCGGGGGCAAGATTAGCACAGATACGCAGTATTTT | CSASGWTSGGKISTDTQYF
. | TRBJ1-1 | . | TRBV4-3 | TGCGCCAGCAGCCACGAGGGTGGGACTGAAGCTTTCTTT | CASSHEGGTEAFF
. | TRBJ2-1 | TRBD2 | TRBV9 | TGTGCCAGCAGCGTCCACCCTAGCGGGGGGGCGGATGAGCAGTTCTTC | CASSVHPSGGADEQFF
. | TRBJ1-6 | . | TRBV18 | TGTGCCAGCTCACCTCATAGGGAAAGTAATTCACCCCTCCACTTT | CASSPHRESNSPLHF
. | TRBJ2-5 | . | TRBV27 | TGTGCCAGCAGTTTCTTCCCACAGGGAGGGCAAGAGACCCAGTACTTC | CASSFFPQGGQETQYF
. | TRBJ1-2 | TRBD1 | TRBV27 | TGTGCCAGCAGTCGCTACCGGGACAGGGGGCTAGTTAACTATGGCTACACCTTC | CASSRYRDRGLVNYGYTF
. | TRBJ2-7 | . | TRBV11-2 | TGTGCCAGCAGCTTAGACGGACCGTCATACGAGCAGTACTTC | CASSLDGPSYEQYF
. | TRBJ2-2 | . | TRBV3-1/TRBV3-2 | TGTGCCAGCAGCCACTCCCTTGGGGTGGCAAACACCGGGGAGCTGTTTTTT | CASSHSLGVANTGELFF
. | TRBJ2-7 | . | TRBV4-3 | TGCGCCAGCAGCCAAGATGTGCGGAGTTCCGAGCAGTACTTC | CASSQDVRSSEQYF
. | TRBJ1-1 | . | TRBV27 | TGTGCCAGCACTCACATGAAAGGGCCTAAAGGTTCGAAGGGGGACACTGAAGCTTTCTTT | CASTHMKGPKGSKGDTEAFF
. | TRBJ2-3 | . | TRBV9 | TGTGCCAGCAGCGTGGGCACAGATACGCAGTATTTT | CASSVGTDTQYF
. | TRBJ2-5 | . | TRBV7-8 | TGTGCCAGCAGCTTTAGTGGTGGGGGTGTCACAACCCAGTACTTC | CASSFSGGGVTTQYF
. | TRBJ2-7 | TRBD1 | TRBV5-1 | TGCGCCAGCAGCAGGGACAGCAACTACGAGCAGTACTTC | CASSRDSNYEQYF
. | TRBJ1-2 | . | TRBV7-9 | TGTGCCAGCAGCTTAAGGTCCAGGGTTGGTGGCTATGGCTACACCTTC | CASSLRSRVGGYGYTF
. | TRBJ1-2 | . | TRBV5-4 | TGTGCCAGCAGCCCTGACGGACCTATGGGACGGGGCTACACCTTC | CASSPDGPMGRGYTF
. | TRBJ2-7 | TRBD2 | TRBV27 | TGTGCCAGCAGTTTTAGCGGGGTGGCCCTGCCTATAAACGAGCAGTACTTC | CASSFSGVALPINEQYF
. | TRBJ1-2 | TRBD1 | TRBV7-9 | TGTGCCAGCAGCCGGACAGGGGACCGCTATGGCTACACCTTC | CASSRTGDRYGYTF
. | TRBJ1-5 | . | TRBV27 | TGTGCCAGCAGTTTACGGAGGCAGGGAAATCAGCCCCAGCATTTT | CASSLRRQGNQPQHF
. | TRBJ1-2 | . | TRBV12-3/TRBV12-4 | TGTGCCAGCAGTTTCATAGGGGGTGGCTACACCTTC | CASSFIGGGYTF
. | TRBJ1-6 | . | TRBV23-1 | TGCGCCAGCAGTCAAAAGACGATCTACAATTCACCCCTCCACTTT | CASSQKTIYNSPLHF